This T cell receptor beta chain derives from a study of cytomegalovirus exposure and HLA in healthy donors. With V trimmed by 6 bases and J by 3 bases, 5 bases remained unmatched. Per germline, CDR1 LGHNT and CDR2 FRNRAP. There are 15 residues in the CDR3. This clone occurred a few times. PCR was performed using 60 Vbeta and 13 Jbeta primers. TCRdb's copy holds only in-frame clones and misses some; the assay was immunoSEQ multiplex PCR. The data show some 65,000 clones, around 80% seen once. The origin of this receptor is a woman in her forties in good health and CMV-seropositive. The chain is built from TRBV12-5 and TRBJ1-5, with TRBD1 matching over 10 bases. What was sequenced was PBMCs. The CDR3 bases are TGTGCTAGTGGGCATGGACAGGGGGTCAATCAGCCCCAGCATTTT. Its protein product is CASGHGQGVNQPQHF.